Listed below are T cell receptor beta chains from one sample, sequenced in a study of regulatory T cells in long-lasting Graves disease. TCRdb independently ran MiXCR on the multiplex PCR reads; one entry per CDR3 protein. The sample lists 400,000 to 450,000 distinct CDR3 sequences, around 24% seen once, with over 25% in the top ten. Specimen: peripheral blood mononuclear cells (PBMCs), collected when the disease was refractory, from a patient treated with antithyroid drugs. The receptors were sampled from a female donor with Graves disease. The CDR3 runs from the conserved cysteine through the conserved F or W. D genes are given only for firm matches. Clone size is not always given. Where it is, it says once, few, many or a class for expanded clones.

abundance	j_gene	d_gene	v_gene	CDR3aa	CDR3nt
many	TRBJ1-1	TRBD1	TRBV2	CASRGQGPWAFF	TGTGCCAGCAGGGGACAGGGGCCGTGGGCTTTCTTT
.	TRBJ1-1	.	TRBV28	CASSSASTGTNTEAFF	TGTGCCAGCAGTTCCGCCTCGACAGGAACGAACACTGAAGCTTTCTTT
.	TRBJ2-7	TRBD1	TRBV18	CASSPLGTGGTYEQYF	TGTGCCAGCTCACCGCTTGGGACAGGGGGTACCTACGAGCAGTACTTC
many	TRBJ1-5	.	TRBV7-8	CASSLVPYSNQPQHF	TGTGCCAGCAGCTTAGTTCCGTATAGCAATCAGCCCCAGCATTTT
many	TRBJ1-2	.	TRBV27	CASSLSRRAGENYGYTF	TGTGCCAGCAGTTTATCCCGGAGGGCAGGGGAGAACTATGGCTACACCTTC
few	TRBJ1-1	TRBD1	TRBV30	CAWGQGESTEAFF	TGTGCCTGGGGACAGGGGGAGTCTACTGAAGCTTTCTTT
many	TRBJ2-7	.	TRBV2	CASTADSGATYEQYF	TGTGCCAGCACCGCTGATAGCGGTGCAACCTACGAGCAGTACTTC
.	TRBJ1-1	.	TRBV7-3	CARGGRGTEAFF	TGTGCCAGGGGTGGGAGAGGGACTGAAGCTTTCTTT
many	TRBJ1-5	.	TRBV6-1	CASREPGPNQPQHF	TGTGCCAGCAGAGAACCGGGACCGAATCAGCCCCAGCATTTT
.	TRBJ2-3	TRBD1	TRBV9	CASSVEGGADTQYF	TGTGCCAGCAGCGTAGAAGGGGGCGCAGATACGCAGTATTTT
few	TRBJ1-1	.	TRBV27	CASSLWGATEAFF	TGTGCCAGCAGTTTATGGGGGGCCACTGAAGCTTTCTTT
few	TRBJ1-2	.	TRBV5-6	CASSLQLKSGYTF	TGTGCCAGCAGCTTGCAGCTAAAGTCTGGCTACACCTTC
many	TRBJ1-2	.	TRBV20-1	CSAREASEGPYGYTF	TGCAGTGCTAGAGAGGCCTCGGAGGGGCCCTATGGCTACACCTTC
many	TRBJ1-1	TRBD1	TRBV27	CASSLRDSISEAFF	TGTGCCAGCAGTTTAAGGGACAGTATATCTGAAGCTTTCTTT
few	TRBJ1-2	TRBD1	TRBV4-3	CASSQSWDRTYGYTF	TGCGCCAGCAGCCAATCATGGGACAGGACTTATGGCTACACCTTC
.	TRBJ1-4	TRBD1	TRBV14	CASSRVTGGGVEKLFF	TGTGCCAGCAGCCGCGTAACAGGGGGCGGTGTGGAAAAACTGTTTTTT
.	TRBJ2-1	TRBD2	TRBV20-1	CSARDFLAGDRNEQFF	TGCAGTGCTAGAGATTTTTTGGCGGGAGATCGTAATGAGCAGTTCTTC
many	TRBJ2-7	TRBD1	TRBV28	CASSYRTGLSF	TGTGCCAGCAGTTATAGGACAGGGCTTTCCTTC
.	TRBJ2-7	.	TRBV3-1	CASSQRVLSYEQYF	TGTGCCAGCAGCCAACGCGTCCTCTCCTACGAGCAGTACTTC
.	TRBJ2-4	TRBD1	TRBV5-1	CASSLDRVGPGDLNIQYF	TGCGCCAGCAGCCTGGACAGGGTTGGGCCGGGAGACCTAAACATTCAGTACTTC
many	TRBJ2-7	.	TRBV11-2	CASSSGGTGYEQYF	TGTGCCAGCAGCTCCGGTGGGACGGGATACGAGCAGTACTTC
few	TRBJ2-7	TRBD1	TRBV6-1	CASRLDRGERYGQYF	TGTGCCAGCAGGTTGGACAGGGGGGAACGGTACGGGCAGTACTTC
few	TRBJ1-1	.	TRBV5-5	CASSLERILEAFF	TGTGCCAGCAGCTTGGAGCGGATCTTGGAAGCTTTCTTT
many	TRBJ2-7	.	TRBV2	CASSEEAGSSYEQYF	TGTGCCAGCAGTGAGGAGGCAGGTTCCTCCTACGAGCAGTACTTC
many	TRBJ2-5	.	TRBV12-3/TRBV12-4	CASKAGDTQYF	TGTGCCAGCAAGGCAGGGGATACCCAGTACTTC
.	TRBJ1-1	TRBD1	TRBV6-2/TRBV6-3	CASSYAGRGREAFF	TGTGCCAGCAGTTACGCGGGCAGGGGGCGGGAAGCTTTCTTT
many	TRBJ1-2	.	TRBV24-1	CATRDRTYGYTF	TGTGCCACCAGGGACAGAACCTATGGCTACACCTTC
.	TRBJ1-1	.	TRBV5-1	CANSPGRTEGRNTEAFF	TGCGCCAACAGCCCGGGGCGTACGGAGGGGCGTAACACTGAAGCTTTCTTT
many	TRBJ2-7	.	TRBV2	CASRLGASDSYEQYF	TGTGCCAGCAGGTTAGGTGCTAGCGACTCCTACGAGCAGTACTTC
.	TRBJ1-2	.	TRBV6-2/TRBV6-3	CASSYSRGDYGYTF	TGTGCCAGCAGTTACTCTAGAGGGGACTATGGCTACACCTTC
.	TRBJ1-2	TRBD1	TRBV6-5	CASSYRTGGGYTF	TGTGCCAGCAGTTACCGGACAGGAGGTGGCTACACCTTC
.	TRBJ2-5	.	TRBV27	CASTPQPVQGETQYF	TGTGCCAGCACCCCACAGCCAGTTCAGGGGGAGACCCAGTACTTC
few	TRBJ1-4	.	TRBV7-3	CASSFTGRGEKLFF	TGTGCCAGCAGCTTCACAGGGAGGGGTGAAAAACTGTTTTTT
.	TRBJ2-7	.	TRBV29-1	CSVVRGNEQYF	TGCAGCGTTGTTCGCGGGAACGAGCAGTACTTC
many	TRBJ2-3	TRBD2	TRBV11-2	CASSSGEGSDTQYF	TGTGCCAGCAGCTCTGGGGAGGGTTCAGATACGCAGTATTTT
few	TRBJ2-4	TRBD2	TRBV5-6	CASSQAGGLDIQYF	TGTGCCAGCAGCCAGGCGGGGGGTTTGGACATTCAGTACTTC
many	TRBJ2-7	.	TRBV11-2	CASSSGGRLDEQYF	TGTGCCAGCAGCTCGGGCGGAAGATTGGACGAGCAGTACTTC
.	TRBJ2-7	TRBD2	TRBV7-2	CASSLAVRPSGKGEQYF	TGTGCCAGCAGCTTAGCGGTTCGGCCTAGCGGGAAAGGCGAGCAGTACTTC
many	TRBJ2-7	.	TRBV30	CAWGNYEQYF	TGTGCCTGGGGAAACTACGAGCAGTACTTC
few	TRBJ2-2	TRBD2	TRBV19	CASSIPGLANTGELFF	TGTGCCAGTAGTATACCCGGACTAGCGAACACCGGGGAGCTGTTTTTT